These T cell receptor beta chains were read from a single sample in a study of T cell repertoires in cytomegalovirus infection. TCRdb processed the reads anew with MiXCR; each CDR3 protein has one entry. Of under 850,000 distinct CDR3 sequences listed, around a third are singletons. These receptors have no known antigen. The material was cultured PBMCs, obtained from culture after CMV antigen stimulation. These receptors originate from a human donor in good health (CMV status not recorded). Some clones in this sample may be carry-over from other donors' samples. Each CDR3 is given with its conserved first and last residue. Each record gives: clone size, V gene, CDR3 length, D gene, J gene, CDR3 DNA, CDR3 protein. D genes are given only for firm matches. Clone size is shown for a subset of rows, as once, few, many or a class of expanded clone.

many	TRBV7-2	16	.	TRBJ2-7	TGTGCCAGCAGCTCGCCGGCGGGCAGGCGAACCTACGAGCAGTACTTC	CASSSPAGRRTYEQYF
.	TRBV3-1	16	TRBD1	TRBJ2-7	TGTGCCAGCAGCCATCGCCCCGGGACAGGACAAGGCGAGCAGTACTTC	CASSHRPGTGQGEQYF
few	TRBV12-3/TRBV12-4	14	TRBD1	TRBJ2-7	TGTGCCAGCAGCCAGACAGGGCTTTTCGGCGAGCAGTACTTC	CASSQTGLFGEQYF
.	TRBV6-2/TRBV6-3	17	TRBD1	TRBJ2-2	TGTGCCAGCAGTCCTCACCAGAAGACAGGGGCCACCGGGGAGCTGTTTTTT	CASSPHQKTGATGELFF
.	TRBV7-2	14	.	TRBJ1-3	TGTGCCAGCAGCTTAGGGGCCAGCCGAAACACCATATATTTT	CASSLGASRNTIYF
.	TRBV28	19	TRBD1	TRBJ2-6	TGTGCCAGCAGTTTAGGAAGGTGGACAGGGGATCCTGGGGCCAACGTCCTGACTTTC	CASSLGRWTGDPGANVLTF
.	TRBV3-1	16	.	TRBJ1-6	TGTGCCAGCAGCCAGGGGGACGGGGCTTATAATTCACCCCTCCACTTT	CASSQGDGAYNSPLHF
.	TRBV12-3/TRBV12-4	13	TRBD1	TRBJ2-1	TGTGCCAGCCTTTGGACAGGGCTCAATGAGCAGTTCTTC	CASLWTGLNEQFF
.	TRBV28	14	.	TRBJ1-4	TGTGCCAGCAGACCCAAACTCAGGAATGAAAAACTGTTTTTT	CASRPKLRNEKLFF
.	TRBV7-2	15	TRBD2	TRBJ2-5	TGTGCCAGCAGCTTAGGCCCGGGGGGGGAAGAGACCCAGTACTTC	CASSLGPGGEETQYF
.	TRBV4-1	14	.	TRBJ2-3	TGCGCCAGCAGCCAAGAGTCGGGGGAAGATACGCAGTATTTT	CASSQESGEDTQYF
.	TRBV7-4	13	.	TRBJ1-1	TGTGCCAGCAGCTTAGGGGTCACAGCTGAAGCTTTCTTT	CASSLGVTAEAFF
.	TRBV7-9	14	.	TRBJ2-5	TGTGCCAGCAGCCACGAACGGGCCCAAGAGACCCAGTACTTC	CASSHERAQETQYF
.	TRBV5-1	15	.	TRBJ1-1	TGCGCCAGCAGCTTGCTACCTGATGGGGTGACTGAAGCTTTCTTT	CASSLLPDGVTEAFF
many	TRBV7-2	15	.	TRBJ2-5	TGTGCCAGCAGCTTAGGCGGGACGGTCCAAGAGACCCAGTACTTC	CASSLGGTVQETQYF
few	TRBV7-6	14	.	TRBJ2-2	TGTGCCAGCAGCTTGAGCACGAACACCGGGGAGCTGTTTTTT	CASSLSTNTGELFF
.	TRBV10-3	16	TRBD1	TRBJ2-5	TGTGCCATCAGTTCGACAGGGGAAGGGCCTAGGGAGACCCAGTACTTC	CAISSTGEGPRETQYF
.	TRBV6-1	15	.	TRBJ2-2	TGTGCCAGCAGTCCTCCCAGAGTGGGGCGCGGGGAGCTGTTTTTT	CASSPPRVGRGELFF
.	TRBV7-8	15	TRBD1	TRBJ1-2	TGTGCCAGCAGCTCGCTATCCCAGGGGGGCAATGGCTACACCTTC	CASSSLSQGGNGYTF
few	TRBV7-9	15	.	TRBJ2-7	TGTGCCAGCAGCCCCGGGACGGACGTGTTGGGGGAGCAGTACTTC	CASSPGTDVLGEQYF
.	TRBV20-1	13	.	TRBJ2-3	TGCAGTGCTAGAGATCCTAGGACGGATACGCAGTATTTT	CSARDPRTDTQYF
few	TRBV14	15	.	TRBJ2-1	TGTGCCAGCAGCCGTACTAGCCTCTCCTACAATGAGCAGTTCTTC	CASSRTSLSYNEQFF
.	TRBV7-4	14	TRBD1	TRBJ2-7	TGTGCCAGCAGCTTAGACCTAGGGGGCGTCGAGCAGTACTTC	CASSLDLGGVEQYF
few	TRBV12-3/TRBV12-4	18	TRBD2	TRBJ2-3	TGTGCCAGCAGTTTAAGTTCCCTAGCGGAGATCCTCACTGATACGCAGTATTTT	CASSLSSLAEILTDTQYF
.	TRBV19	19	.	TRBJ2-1	TGTGCCAGTAGTATAGGGTGGAGGGAGTCCGCCCCGCTCTACAATGAGCAGTTCTTC	CASSIGWRESAPLYNEQFF
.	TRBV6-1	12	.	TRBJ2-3	TGTGCCAGCAGTGAACCTAGGGATACGCAGTATTTT	CASSEPRDTQYF
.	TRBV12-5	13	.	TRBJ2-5	TGTGCTAGTGGTTACCCCGCGGAAGAGACCCAGTACTTC	CASGYPAEETQYF
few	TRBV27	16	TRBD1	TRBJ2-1	TGTGCCAGCAGTACTATTCAAGGGACAGTCTCCAATGAGCAGTTCTTC	CASSTIQGTVSNEQFF
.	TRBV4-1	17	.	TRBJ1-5	TGCGCCAGCAGCCAACAGGGACATCTAATAAACAATCAGCCCCAGCATTTT	CASSQQGHLINNQPQHF
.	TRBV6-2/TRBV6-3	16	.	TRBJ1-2	TGTGCCAGCAGTGGAGCCGAGGGGAGGGATAACTATGGCTACACCTTC	CASSGAEGRDNYGYTF
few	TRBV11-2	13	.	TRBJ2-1	TGTGCCAGCACCCCGGGGTCTTACAATGAGCAGTTCTTC	CASTPGSYNEQFF
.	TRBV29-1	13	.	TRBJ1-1	TGCAGCGTATGGGACTCCAAGAACACTGAAGCTTTCTTT	CSVWDSKNTEAFF
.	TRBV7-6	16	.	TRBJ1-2	TGTGCCAGCAGCCCCCCTCCGTTGGTGGCCCTCTATGGCTACACCTTC	CASSPPPLVALYGYTF
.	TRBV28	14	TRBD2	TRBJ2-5	TGTGCCAGCAGTTCGACTAGCGGCCCAGAGACCCAGTACTTC	CASSSTSGPETQYF
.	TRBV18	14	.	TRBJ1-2	TGTGCCAGCTCACCGGAGCAACTTCACTATGGCTACACCTTC	CASSPEQLHYGYTF
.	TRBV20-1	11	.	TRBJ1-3	TGCAGTGCTAGCTTCTCAGGAGCCATATATTTT	CSASFSGAIYF
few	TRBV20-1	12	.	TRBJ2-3	TGCAGTGCTAGAGATTTCGGAGATACGCAGTATTTT	CSARDFGDTQYF
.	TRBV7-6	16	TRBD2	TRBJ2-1	TGTGCCAGCAGCCCGGATAGCGGGAGGGGATACAATGAGCAGTTCTTC	CASSPDSGRGYNEQFF
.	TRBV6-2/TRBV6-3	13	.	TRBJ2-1	TGTGCCAGCAGGCTGGGAGCGTCCAATGAGCAGTTCTTC	CASRLGASNEQFF
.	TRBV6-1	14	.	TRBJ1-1	TGTGCCAGCAGTTCAGAAGGGGCCTACACTGAAGCTTTCTTT	CASSSEGAYTEAFF
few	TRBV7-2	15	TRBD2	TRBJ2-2	TGTGCCAGCAGCTTAGGTCTAGCGGGAGGCGGGGAGCTGTTTTTT	CASSLGLAGGGELFF
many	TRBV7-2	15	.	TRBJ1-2	TGTGCCAGCAGCCCCCCTCGGGACCTCCCTCATGGCTACACCTTC	CASSPPRDLPHGYTF
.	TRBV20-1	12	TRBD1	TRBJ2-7	TGCAGTGTCTCGGACAGGGGATACGAGCAGTACTTC	CSVSDRGYEQYF